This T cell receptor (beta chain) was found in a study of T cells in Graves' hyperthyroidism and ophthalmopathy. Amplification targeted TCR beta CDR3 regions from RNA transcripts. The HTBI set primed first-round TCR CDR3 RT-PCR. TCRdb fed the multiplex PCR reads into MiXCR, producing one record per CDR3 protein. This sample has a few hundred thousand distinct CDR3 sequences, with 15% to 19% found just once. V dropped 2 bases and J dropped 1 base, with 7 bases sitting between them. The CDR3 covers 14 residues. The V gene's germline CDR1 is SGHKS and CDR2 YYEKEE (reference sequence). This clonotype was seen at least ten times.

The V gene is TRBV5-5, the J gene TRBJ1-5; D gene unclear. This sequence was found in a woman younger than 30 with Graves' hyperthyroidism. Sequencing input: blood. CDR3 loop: CASSLQISNQPQHF. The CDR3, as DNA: TGTGCCAGCAGCTTACAGATAAGCAATCAGCCCCAGCATTTT.